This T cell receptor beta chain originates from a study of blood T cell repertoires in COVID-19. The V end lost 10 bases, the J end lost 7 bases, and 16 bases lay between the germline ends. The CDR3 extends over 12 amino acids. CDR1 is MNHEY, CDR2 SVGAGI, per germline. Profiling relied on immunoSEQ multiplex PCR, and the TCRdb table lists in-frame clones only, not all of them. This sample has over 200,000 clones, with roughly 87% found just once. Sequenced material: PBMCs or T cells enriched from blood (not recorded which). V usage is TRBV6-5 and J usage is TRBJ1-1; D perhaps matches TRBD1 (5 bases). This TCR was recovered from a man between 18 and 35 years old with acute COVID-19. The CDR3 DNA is TGTGCCACCCTGACGGGGGACTTTGAAGCTTTCTTT. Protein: CATLTGDFEAFF.